These 24 T cell receptor beta chains were all obtained from the same sample, sequenced in a study of T cell responses to AZD1222 COVID-19 vaccine. Here immunoSEQ multiplex PCR was the method, and the copy in TCRdb shows in-frame clones only, minus some. The sample gives about 27,000 clones, around 92% of which show up once; about 8.1% is in the top ten. Sequences were derived from peripheral blood, sampled 28 days after the second AZD1222 dose. The receptors derive from an adult who received the AZD1222 COVID-19 vaccine.

The chain recombines TRBV7-3 with TRBJ2-7; TRBD2 matches 8 bases. Germline lookup yields CDR1 SGHTA and CDR2 FQGTGA. Trimming cost V 5 bases and J 0 bases; bases outside gene matches: 3. The CDR3 length is 14 residues. CDR3 DNA sequence: TGTGCCAGCAGCCCGAGCGGGAGCTCCTACGAGCAGTACTTC. Amino acids: CASSPSGSSYEQYF.

This chain uses TRBV7-9 with TRBJ1-6, with D possibly TRBD1 on 5 matching bases. Trimming pared 6 bases from V and 12 bases from J, leaving 12 bases between. The V gene's germline CDR1 is SEHNR and CDR2 FQNEAQ (reference sequence). The CDR3 is 12 residues long. For the CDR3, the DNA is TGTGCCAGCAGTAAAGGGGCCGGACCCCTCCACTTT. Protein sequence: CASSKGAGPLHF.

The V gene is TRBV28, the J gene TRBJ2-4, with 11 bases fitting TRBD1. The V gene end was trimmed by 3 bases and the J gene end by 8 bases; junction bases not matched to a gene: 9. Germline V gives CDR1 MDHEN, CDR2 SYDVKM. The CDR3 length is 16 residues. CDR3 DNA: TGTGCCAGCAGTTTGGTAAAATTGGGACAGGGGGACATTCAGTACTTC. Its protein product is CASSLVKLGQGDIQYF.

The genes are TRBV9 and TRBJ1-4; D is uncertain. The CDR3 totals 14 residues. Per germline, CDR1 SGDLS and CDR2 YYNGEE. V was cut by 0 bases and J by 5 bases, with 8 bases left in between. The CDR3 reads CASSVGVRNEKLFF. The CDR3 bases are TGTGCCAGCAGCGTAGGTGTGAGGAATGAAAAACTGTTTTTT. Full variable domain (outside the CDR3, taken from reference TRBV9 and TRBJ1-4): DSGVTQTPKHLITATGQRVTLRCSPRSGDLSVYWYQQSLDQGLQFLIQYYNGEERAKGNILERFSAQQFPDLHSELNLSSLELGDSALYFCASSVGVRNEKLFFGSGTQLSVL.

The chain combines TRBV28 with TRBJ2-1; D gene ambiguous. Germline V lookup: CDR1 MDHEN, CDR2 SYDVKM. Trimming cost V 3 bases and J 8 bases, with 11 bases left between them. The CDR3 length is 13 residues. The CDR3 loop is CASSLQSTDEQFF. CDR3 nucleotide sequence: TGTGCCAGCAGTTTGCAGAGTACCGATGAGCAGTTCTTC.

The CDR3 sequence: CASSWGGQPQHF. The CDR3 DNA sequence: TGTGCCAGCAGCTGGGGGGGTCAGCCCCAGCATTTT. The V call is TRBV7-7, the J call TRBJ1-5; D is perhaps TRBD1 (5 bases). Germline V gene lookup returns CDR1 SSHAT and CDR2 FNYEAQ (reference sequence). Trimming shortened V by 4 bases and J by 6 bases, and 7 bases separated the two germline ends. CDR3 length: 12 amino acids.

The chain has TRBV5-1 and TRBJ1-2, with D maybe TRBD1 (6 bases). Germline V gene sequence: CDR1 SGHRS, CDR2 YFSETQ. Trimming pared 3 bases from V and 9 bases from J, leaving 9 bases between. The CDR3 contains 11 residues. The CDR3 nucleotides read TGCGCCAGCAGCTCACAGGGAAGCTACACCTTC. As protein: CASSSQGSYTF.

The chain recombines TRBV5-1 with TRBJ2-1; D remains ambiguous. Germline CDR1 and CDR2: SGHRS and YFSETQ. The CDR3 covers 13 residues. V lost 2 bases and J 4 bases, leaving 7 bases between the germline ends. CDR3 amino acids: CASSFQEYNEQFF. The CDR3 DNA is TGCGCCAGCAGCTTCCAAGAATACAATGAGCAGTTCTTC.

The gene calls are TRBV27 and TRBJ2-5; a weak D match, TRBD1 (5 bases). This CDR3 region has 14 residues. V lost 4 bases, J lost 4 bases, and 13 bases lay in between. Germline assignment: CDR1 MNHEY and CDR2 SMNVEV (reference sequence). CDR3 coding DNA: TGTGCCAGCAGTTCGCAGGGCTCGGGAGAGACCCAGTACTTC. Encoded protein: CASSSQGSGETQYF.

This chain uses TRBV11-3 with TRBJ1-4; D unclear. CDR3 length equals 15 residues. The V end lost 5 bases, the J end lost 3 bases, and 13 bases lay between the germline ends. Germline CDR1 is SGHNT and CDR2 is YENEEA. In nucleotides, the CDR3 is TGTGCCAGCAGCAGCCGACGACAAGCTAATGAAAAACTGTTTTTT. Translating gives CASSSRRQANEKLFF. Combining the CDR3 with reference TRBV11-3 and TRBJ1-4 gives the whole variable domain EAGVVQSPRYKIIEKKQPVAFWCNPISGHNTLYWYLQNLGQGPELLIRYENEEAVDDSQLPKDRFSAERLKGVDSTLKIQPAELGDSAVYLCASSSRRQANEKLFFGSGTQLSVL.

This clone showed up just a few times. V is TRBV28 and J is TRBJ2-1, with 14 bases lining up with TRBD2. V was pared by 8 bases and J by 6 bases, with 6 bases of the junction left unmatched. Germline assignment: CDR1 MDHEN and CDR2 SYDVKM. This CDR3 comprises 15 residues. CDR3 residues: CASGRLAGGVNEQFF. In DNA, the CDR3 is TGTGCCAGCGGGAGACTAGCGGGAGGGGTCAATGAGCAGTTCTTC.

J is TRBJ1-5 and V is TRBV12-3 or TRBV12-4; D unresolved. The CDR3 sequence is 13 residues long. V gave up 8 bases and J gave up 11 bases, with 19 bases separating them. Here the CDR3 DNA reads TGTGCCAGCGTGGGAGATGCAAGTGGGGCCCAGCATTTT. Translation: CASVGDASGAQHF.

CDR3 bases: TGTGCCAGCAGTGGGGTTGGCCCGAACACTGAAGCTTTCTTT. Its protein is CASSGVGPNTEAFF. This sequence joins TRBV6-2 or TRBV6-3 and TRBJ1-1; the D is unclear. Germline CDR1 and CDR2: MNHEY and SVGEGT. CDR3 length equals 14 residues. V lost 5 bases, J lost 1 base, and 11 bases lay in between.

This rearrangement joins TRBV2 to TRBJ2-3, with D tentatively TRBD1 (6 bases). Germline V lookup: CDR1 SNHLY, CDR2 FYNNEI. The CDR3 sequence is 14 residues long. The V and J ends lost 10 bases and 1 base respectively, with 15 bases between them. CDR3 sequence reads: CATRRDTRTDTQYF. CDR3 DNA: TGTGCCACCCGCCGGGACACACGCACAGATACGCAGTATTTT.

This rearrangement joins TRBV18 to TRBJ1-1, with D perhaps matching TRBD1 (5 bases). Germline V gene data show CDR1 as KGHSH and CDR2 as LQKENI. The V end was cut by 0 bases, the J end by 4 bases, with 6 bases between. The CDR3 runs to 13 residues. This CDR3 reads CASSPPGGTEAFF. CDR3 nucleotide sequence: TGTGCCAGCTCACCACCGGGGGGCACTGAAGCTTTCTTT. Full variable domain (missing parts from reference TRBV18 and TRBJ1-1): NAGVMQNPRHLVRRRGQEARLRCSPMKGHSHVYWYRQLPEEGLKFMVYLQKENIIDESGMPKERFSAEFPKEGPSILRIQQVVRGDSAAYFCASSPPGGTEAFFGQGTRLTVV.

The chain has TRBV27 and TRBJ2-7; tentative D call: TRBD1 (5 bases). V lost 9 bases and J lost 2, with 20 bases in between. The germline CDR1 and CDR2 sequences are MNHEY and SMNVEV (reference sequence). The CDR3 has 15 amino acids. CDR3 loop: CASTPLIDRPYEQYF. CDR3 DNA: TGTGCCAGTACTCCCTTGATAGACAGACCCTACGAGCAGTACTTC.

The chain couples TRBV3-1 (or the pseudogene TRBV3-2) to TRBJ1-1; D unclear. The ends were cut back, 2 bases at V and 11 bases at J, with 6 bases in the middle. CDR1 and CDR2 (germline): LGHDT, YNNKEL (reference sequence). The CDR3 runs to 10 residues. Here the CDR3 reads CASSQPRAFF. Written as DNA, the CDR3 is TGTGCCAGCAGCCAACCCCGCGCTTTCTTT.

The chain uses TRBV27 and TRBJ1-2; D possibly corresponds to TRBD1 (6 bases). The CDR3 loop spans 13 amino acids. The V gene lost 3 bases and the J gene lost 6 bases, with 11 bases spanning the gap. The germline V gene encodes CDR1 MNHEY and CDR2 SMNVEV (reference sequence). CDR3 DNA: TGTGCCAGCAGTTTTAATCAGGGGCATGGCTACACCTTC. Amino acid sequence: CASSFNQGHGYTF.

The V and J genes are TRBV2 and TRBJ2-7; D gene unclear. CDR1 is SNHLY, CDR2 FYNNEI, per germline. This CDR3 region has 16 residues. With 7 bases removed from V and 3 bases from J, the gap between germline ends came to 22 bases. CDR3 sequence (DNA): TGTGCCAGCAAATCATCCTTTTTGAGCTTACGCTACGAGCAGTACTTC. Residues: CASKSSFLSLRYEQYF.

The chain joins TRBV5-1 to TRBJ2-7, with 7 bases fitting TRBD1. The trim removed 1 base at V and 3 bases at J, leaving 4 bases unmatched. The V gene's germline CDR1 is SGHRS and CDR2 YFSETQ. This CDR3 comprises 14 residues. Here the CDR3 DNA reads TGCGCCAGCAGCTTGCACAGGGGAAGCTACGAGCAGTACTTC. Its translation is CASSLHRGSYEQYF.

This chain joins TRBV6-6 and TRBJ1-2; D is perhaps TRBD1 (5 bases). Trimming removed 5 bases from V and 6 bases from J, with 19 bases in between. This CDR3 region has 15 residues. Germline CDR1 and CDR2: MNHNY and SVGAGI (reference sequence). The chain's CDR3 is CASSQHGTAKDGYTF. As DNA, the CDR3 is TGTGCCAGCAGTCAGCACGGGACGGCAAAGGATGGCTACACCTTC.

The V and J genes are TRBV18 and TRBJ2-7, with a weak D call TRBD2 (7 bases). The CDR3 spans 16 residues. Germline lookup yields CDR1 KGHSH and CDR2 LQKENI. V was trimmed by 2 bases and J by 4 bases, leaving 18 bases between them. CDR3 amino acids: CASSPNGARGGYEQYF. The CDR3 bases are TGTGCCAGCTCACCAAACGGGGCCAGGGGAGGGTACGAGCAGTACTTC.

This chain uses TRBV7-9 with TRBJ1-1; D possibly corresponds to TRBD1 (5 bases). Germline V gives CDR1 SEHNR, CDR2 FQNEAQ (reference sequence). V was pared by 1 base and J by 6 bases, with 12 bases between. The CDR3 runs to 14 residues. CDR3: CASSLGQGRAEAFF. CDR3 sequence (DNA): TGTGCCAGCAGCTTAGGCCAGGGTCGGGCTGAAGCTTTCTTT. The entire variable domain, with the rest obtained from reference TRBV7-9 and TRBJ1-1, is as follows: DTGVSQNPRHKITKRGQNVTFRCDPISEHNRLYWYRQTLGQGPEFLTYFQNEAQLEKSRLLSDRFSAERPKGSFSTLEIQRTEQGDSAMYLCASSLGQGRAEAFFGQGTRLTVV.

The V call is TRBV7-2, the J call TRBJ1-2; possible D gene TRBD1, 6 bases. Per the germline V gene, CDR1 is SGHTA and CDR2 is FQGNSA. Trimming stripped 1 base from V and 2 bases from J, with 17 bases between. The CDR3 has 17 residues. The CDR3 is CASSLGQQGFGNYGYTF. The CDR3 bases are TGTGCCAGCAGCTTAGGCCAACAGGGATTCGGAAACTATGGCTACACCTTC.